This T cell receptor (beta chain) was found in a study of blood T cells in healthy people across ages. General study findings and limits: Older individuals had lower TCR beta diversity per million T cells (the decline was roughly linear).

All donors came from Russia, were Caucasian and healthy, and spanned ages about 6 to 100. Collection of 8.5 to 10 milliliters of peripheral blood was performed for each donor. Total RNA, at least 5.5 micrograms per sample, came from PBMCs. With regard to this clonotype: Its antigen remains unidentified.

Looked up from germline, CDR1 is MNHEY and CDR2 is SVGEGT. CDR3 length: 13 residues. J lost 4 bases, V lost 8 bases, and 3 bases had no gene match. For the second PCR, which ran for roughly 6 to 12 cycles, a sample-barcoded 5' primer and a J-beta primer mix were used. In TCRdb, the 5' RACE reads were re-called with MiXCR into one record per CDR3 protein. The table shows 550,000 to 750,000 distinct CDR3 sequences, with approximately 21% occurring only once. The source of this sequence is a man aged 70 or older in good health. Sequencing was done on a sample of blood. The rearrangement links TRBV6-2 or TRBV6-3 to TRBJ2-2, with 8 bases matching TRBD2. The CDR3 spells CASSTSGTGELFF. In DNA form, the CDR3 reads TGTGCCAGCTCCACTAGCGGCACCGGGGAGCTGTTTTTT.